This T cell receptor (beta chain) was observed in a study of blood T cell repertoires in COVID-19. About the study: Samples representing acute and convalescent COVID-19 were sourced from the United States, Italy and Spain. T cells, B-cell-depleted T cells, or PBMCs supplied cDNA or gDNA.

Profiled with immunoSEQ multiplex PCR; TCRdb holds only in-frame clones, not every one. The repertoire consists of approximately 440,000 clones, with roughly nine tenths occurring once and the leading ten covering about 0.75%. Recruits, aged roughly 18 to 95 years, lived in 20 to 30 US areas. Before being deemed recovered, Cohort 3 donors had two negative PCRs, clearance, or symptom resolution. The CDR3 has 13 amino acids. Germline CDR1 is MNHNY and CDR2 is SVGAGI (reference sequence). Deletions cut 6 bases from V and 4 bases from J, with 12 bases between. The chain joins TRBV6-6 to TRBJ1-1; tentatively, D is TRBD1 (6 bases). The origin of this receptor is a woman aged 18 to 35 who had recovered from COVID-19. Sequencing input: PBMCs or T cells enriched from blood (not recorded which). The DNA of the CDR3 is TGTGCCAGCAGAAACGGGGGGGCCACTGAAGCTTTCTTT. This encodes CASRNGGATEAFF.